This entry lists 20 T cell receptor beta chains sequenced from one sample in a study of T cells in Graves' hyperthyroidism and ophthalmopathy. RNA transcripts provided the source from which TCR beta CDR3 regions were amplified. HTBI primers were used for first-round RT-PCR of the TCR CDR3. TCRdb re-analysed the multiplex PCR reads in MiXCR, keeping a single row per CDR3 protein. The sample consists of under 750,000 distinct CDR3 sequences, 18% of them appearing once. The specimen sequenced was blood. The receptors here all came from a woman aged 45-59 years with Graves' hyperthyroidism that later progressed to Graves' ophthalmopathy.

This chain joins TRBV27 and TRBJ1-2; 8 bases fit TRBD1. The CDR3 spans 15 residues. V dropped 5 bases and J dropped 4; count of bases not matched to a gene: 9. CDR1 is MNHEY and CDR2 is SMNVEV in the germline V gene (reference sequence). The CDR3 sequence: CASSMRTGPAYGYTF. The CDR3 region has the DNA TGTGCCAGCAGTATGAGGACAGGGCCCGCCTATGGCTACACCTTC.

This clonotype occurred many times. The V gene is TRBV7-3, the J gene TRBJ2-1, with 7 bases that match TRBD2. The germline V gene encodes CDR1 SGHTA and CDR2 FQGTGA. This CDR3 region has 16 residues. Unmatched junction bases numbered 5, after V lost 2 bases and J lost 1 base. The CDR3: CASSLSGRGSYNEQFF. The DNA of the CDR3 is TGTGCCAGCAGCTTATCGGGGCGGGGGTCCTACAATGAGCAGTTCTTC.

This clonotype has ten or more counts. The rearrangement uses TRBV11-2 and TRBJ1-2; D is ambiguous. The CDR3 runs 13 residues. CDR1 and CDR2 from the germline V gene are SGHAT and FQNNGV. Trimming pared 1 base from V and 4 bases from J, leaving 7 bases between. DNA of the CDR3: TGTGCCAGCAGCTTAGTTCGGGGCTATGGCTACACCTTC. Protein sequence: CASSLVRGYGYTF.

This chain uses TRBV5-1 with TRBJ1-1; no firm D call. V was trimmed by 0 bases and J by 1 base, leaving 16 bases between them. CDR1 SGHRS and CDR2 YFSETQ come from the germline V gene. The CDR3 loop spans 17 amino acids. Here the CDR3 reads CASSLVFGVDRNTEAFF. In DNA, the CDR3 is TGCGCCAGCAGCTTGGTTTTCGGGGTTGATAGGAACACTGAAGCTTTCTTT.

Ten or more counts support this clonotype. The rearrangement links TRBV3-1 to TRBJ2-5; D is unclear. In germline, CDR1 is LGHDT, CDR2 YNNKEL (reference sequence). The CDR3 loop spans 13 amino acids. Between the trimmed V and J ends, which lost 3 bases and 4 bases, there was a span of 9 bases. The CDR3 nucleotides read TGTGCCAGCAGCCAGGGATACGGAGAGACCCAGTACTTC. Amino acids: CASSQGYGETQYF.

This clonotype showed up just a few times. The rearrangement joins TRBV29-1 to TRBJ1-1; D remains ambiguous. Germline assignment: CDR1 SQVTM and CDR2 ANQGSEA. V was pared by 3 bases and J by 3 bases, with 11 bases between. CDR3 length: 13 amino acids. The CDR3: CSVEKSADTEAFF. CDR3 DNA sequence: TGCAGCGTTGAGAAATCCGCAGACACTGAAGCTTTCTTT.

This clonotype was seen a few times. A read error may be the cause here, since a much bigger clone is one base away. The rearrangement uses TRBV2 and TRBJ2-4; D is possibly TRBD2 (6 bases). Germline V gene lookup returns CDR1 SNHLY and CDR2 FYNNEI. The CDR3 extends over 14 amino acids. Here the CDR3 DNA reads TGTGCCACCCGGAGGGGTGTTTCCAAAAGCATTCAGTACTTC. This codes for CATRRGVSKSIQYF.

This clonotype was observed at least ten times. V gene TRBV5-1 combines with J gene TRBJ1-1; the match to TRBD1 covers 7 bases. V dropped 0 bases and J dropped 6; count of bases not matched to a gene: 5. CDR3 size: 14 residues. The germline V gene has CDR1 SGHRS and CDR2 YFSETQ. DNA of the CDR3: TGCGCCAGCAGCTTGGGGACAGGTTCCCCTGAAGCTTTCTTT. Its translation: CASSLGTGSPEAFF.

This clonotype was found a few times. The chain recombines TRBV9 with TRBJ2-1; the match to TRBD2 covers 14 bases. Germline CDR1 is SGDLS and CDR2 is YYNGEE. V lost 1 base and J lost 0; bases outside the gene matches: 9. The CDR3 spans 20 residues. This CDR3 is CASSVRTSGGPLSSYNEQFF. In DNA form, the CDR3 reads TGTGCCAGCAGCGTACGGACTAGCGGGGGGCCCCTTAGCTCCTACAATGAGCAGTTCTTC.

This clonotype showed up many times. The rearrangement uses TRBV12-3 or TRBV12-4 and TRBJ1-1; D ambiguous. Trimming removed 6 bases from V and 1 base from J, with 9 bases in between. The CDR3 consists of 13 residues. This chain's CDR3 is CASSAHRNTEAFF. CDR3 DNA: TGTGCCAGCAGCGCCCACAGGAACACTGAAGCTTTCTTT.

A note on this clonotype: A read error is possible here, since a much larger clone lies one base away. The chain has TRBV5-6 and TRBJ1-1; D unclear. Germline lookup yields CDR1 SGHDT and CDR2 YYEEEE. The CDR3 runs to 14 residues. Trimming pared 1 base from V and 2 bases from J, leaving 9 bases between. CDR3 protein: CASSLFGSNTEAFF. Written as DNA, the CDR3 is TGTGCCAGCAGCTTGTTTGGGAGCAACACTGAAGCTTTCTTT.

This clonotype was observed a few times. One end of the junction does not line up with germline, which may come from a read error. This chain links TRBV6-1 with TRBJ2-5; 7 bases are shared with TRBD2. This CDR3 has 14 amino acids. Germline CDR1 reads MNHNS; CDR2 reads SASEGT. CDR3 DNA sequence: TGTGCCAGCAGGATACTAGCGCCACAAGAGACCCAGCACTTC. Translated, it gives CASRILAPQETQHF.

This clonotype was picked up many times. The chain carries TRBV20-1 and TRBJ2-7, with a possible D match to TRBD1 (5 bases). V lost 7 bases, J lost 0 bases, and 13 bases lay in between. The CDR3 has 13 amino acids. Germline loops: CDR1 DFQATT, CDR2 SNEGSKA (reference sequence). For the CDR3, the DNA is TGCAGTGGTAAGGGGCCGAGCTCCTACGAGCAGTACTTC. Protein: CSGKGPSSYEQYF.

This clonotype showed up just a few times. The rearrangement joins TRBV20-1 to TRBJ2-1; D possibly matches TRBD1 or TRBD2 (6 bases each). From germline, CDR1 is DFQATT and CDR2 SNEGSKA (reference sequence). The CDR3 is 13 amino acids. V was clipped by 5 bases and J by 3 bases, with 11 bases between them. The CDR3 region has the DNA TGCAGTGCTCCCAGGGGAGGCTACAATGAGCAGTTCTTC. Its translation is CSAPRGGYNEQFF.

This clonotype was observed a few times. The chain joins TRBV20-1 to TRBJ1-6, with a tentative D call TRBD1 (5 bases). Germline CDR1 is DFQATT and CDR2 is SNEGSKA (reference sequence). With 6 bases removed from V and 0 bases from J, the gap between germline ends came to 15 bases. The CDR3 consists of 16 residues. The CDR3 coding sequence is TGCAGTGCGAAAAAAGGCGGGGCCTCCTATAATTCACCCCTCCACTTT. Translation: CSAKKGGASYNSPLHF.

The chain carries TRBV12-3 or TRBV12-4 and TRBJ1-2, with no clear D. Trimming pared 8 bases from V and 4 bases from J, leaving 11 bases between. The CDR3 covers 12 residues. The CDR3: CASPDAGYGYTF. As DNA, the CDR3 is TGTGCCAGCCCGGACGCAGGCTATGGCTACACCTTC.

With regard to this clonotype: A read error is possible here, since a much larger clone lies one base away. DNA for the CDR3: TGTACCAGCAGCTTTAGCGGGGCCCGCTCCTACAATGAGCAGTTCTTC. This translates into CTSSFSGARSYNEQFF. The gene calls are TRBV11-1 and TRBJ2-1; TRBD2 agrees at 8 bases. The CDR3 length is 16 residues. The germline CDR1 and CDR2 sequences are SGHAT and FQDESV (reference sequence). Full variable domain (remainder filled in from reference TRBV11-1 and TRBJ2-1): EAEVAQSPRYKITEKSQAVAFWCDPISGHATLYWYRQILGQGPELLVQFQDESVVDDSQLPKDRFSAERLKGVDSTLKIQPAELGDSAMYLCTSSFSGARSYNEQFFGPGTRLTVL.

This clonotype was seen at least ten times. The rearrangement uses TRBV20-1 and TRBJ1-4; no clear D gene. The V and J ends lost 6 bases and 0 bases respectively, with 11 bases between them. The CDR3 spans 14 residues. Germline CDR1 reads DFQATT; CDR2 reads SNEGSKA (reference sequence). CDR3 nucleotide sequence: TGCAGTGCAACCCCGGCAGCAACTAATGAAAAACTGTTTTTT. It encodes CSATPAATNEKLFF.

This clonotype was seen a handful of times. The chain couples TRBV20-1 to TRBJ2-7; D ambiguous. The CDR3 totals 15 residues. The germline CDR1 and CDR2 sequences are DFQATT and SNEGSKA (reference sequence). V was clipped by 3 bases and J by 2 bases, with 17 bases between them. CDR3 in DNA: TGCAGTGCTAGGAGTACTGTAAAGGCACCCTACGAGCAGTACTTC. This codes for CSARSTVKAPYEQYF.

This clonotype was observed at least ten times. The rearrangement links TRBV15 to TRBJ1-2; D not certain. CDR3 length: 15 residues. The germline V gene encodes CDR1 LNHNV and CDR2 YYDKDF (reference sequence). The V gene lost 0 bases and the J gene lost 6 bases, with 14 bases spanning the gap. The CDR3 spells CATSRDLTRIHGYTF. The CDR3 bases are TGTGCCACCAGCAGAGATCTCACGAGGATCCATGGCTACACCTTC. Full variable domain (missing parts from reference TRBV15 and TRBJ1-2): DAMVIQNPRYQVTQFGKPVTLSCSQTLNHNVMYWYQQKSSQAPKLLFHYYDKDFNNEADTPDNFQSRRPNTSFCFLDIRSPGLGDTAMYLCATSRDLTRIHGYTFGSGTRLTVV.